Below, 20 T cell receptor beta chains from the same sample are listed, as sequenced in a study of CD8 T cells in Susac syndrome. After extraction with the RNeasy kit, about 0.45 to 1 ug of the RNA was reverse transcribed using random hexamers. TCRdb independently ran MiXCR on the immunoSEQ multiplex PCR reads; one entry per CDR3 protein. The sample includes tens of thousands of distinct CDR3 sequences, around 93% of them seen just once. The sequenced sample consisted of CD4+ T cells from PBMCs. These receptors all come from a human donor with Susac syndrome.

The gene calls are TRBV7-2 and TRBJ2-3, with D uncertain. The CDR3 has 12 residues. Trimming took 5 bases from V and 5 from J, leaving 8 bases between them. The germline CDR1 and CDR2 sequences are SGHTA and FQGNSA. In nucleotides, the CDR3 is TGTGCCAGCAGCCCGTCCAGAGATACGCAGTATTTT. Its protein product is CASSPSRDTQYF.

The rearrangement links TRBV6-5 to TRBJ2-7; no reliable D call. CDR1 MNHEY and CDR2 SVGAGI come from the germline V gene. Trimming removed 5 bases at V and 3 bases at J, with 11 bases between. The length of the CDR3 is 13 residues. The CDR3 DNA reads as TGTGCCAGCAGTCGCCGCGACCGCTACGAGCAGTACTTC. Protein product: CASSRRDRYEQYF.

V is TRBV24-1 and J is TRBJ2-3; TRBD1 matches at 7 bases. The CDR3 spans 16 residues. The germline V gene has CDR1 KGHDR and CDR2 SFDVKD. The junction had 5 bases not matched to a gene; V was cut back by 0 bases and J by 3 bases. The CDR3 DNA reads as TGTGCCACCAGTGATTTGAGACAGGGAGTAACAGATACGCAGTATTTT. This gives the protein CATSDLRQGVTDTQYF.

The chain carries TRBV21-1 and TRBJ1-1. TRBV21-1 is described as a pseudogene. The CDR3 is made up of 14 amino acids. The CDR3 DNA reads TGTGCCAGCAGCCCGAGGTCCAGGAGTAAAATAGCTTTCTTT. Protein: CASSPRSRSKIAFF.

This chain links TRBV6-5 with TRBJ1-4, with D perhaps TRBD1 (5 bases). The ends were cut back, 0 bases at V and 8 bases at J, with 13 bases in the middle. The CDR3 totals 15 residues. The germline V gene encodes CDR1 MNHEY and CDR2 SVGAGI. Written as DNA, the CDR3 is TGTGCCAGCAGTTACTCTCCGGCTAGGGGAGAAAAACTGTTTTTT. Encoded protein: CASSYSPARGEKLFF.

The chain employs TRBV28 and TRBJ1-5; D uncertain. The CDR3 is 15 residues long. Looked up from germline, CDR1 is MDHEN and CDR2 is SYDVKM. Trimming left V 5 bases short and J 1 base short, with 12 bases between. In nucleotides, the CDR3 is TGTGCCAGCAGTCCGGGAGGCAGGAGCAATCAGCCCCAGCATTTT. Amino acid sequence: CASSPGGRSNQPQHF.

V gene TRBV28 combines with J gene TRBJ2-1; 10 bases fit TRBD2. Germline V lookup: CDR1 MDHEN, CDR2 SYDVKM. The V gene end was trimmed by 6 bases and the J gene end by 7 bases; junction bases not matched to a gene: 9. The length of the CDR3 is 15 residues. CDR3 sequence (DNA): TGTGCCAGCAGCCAAGCGGGGGGGCCGGAAAATGAGCAGTTCTTC. This gives the protein CASSQAGGPENEQFF.

V and J are TRBV7-2 and TRBJ2-1; TRBD2 agrees at 8 bases. The CDR3 covers 18 residues. Germline V gives CDR1 SGHTA, CDR2 FQGNSA. V was pared by 5 bases and J by 5 bases, with 17 bases of the junction left unmatched. The CDR3 is CASSLYSFIAGPHNEQFF. The CDR3, as DNA: TGTGCCAGCAGCCTATACAGCTTTATAGCGGGGCCACACAATGAGCAGTTCTTC.

The gene calls are TRBV7-2 and TRBJ1-5, with 9 positions matching TRBD1. In germline, CDR1 is SGHTA, CDR2 FQGNSA. The V gene end was trimmed by 4 bases and the J gene end by 4 bases; junction bases not matched to a gene: 8. The CDR3 is made up of 16 amino acids. CDR3 DNA sequence: TGTGCCAGCAGCTCCTCCTCCGGGACAGGGAATCAGCCCCAGCATTTT. Its translation is CASSSSSGTGNQPQHF. Full variable domain (rest looked up from reference TRBV7-2 and TRBJ1-5): GAGVSQSPSNKVTEKGKDVELRCDPISGHTALYWYRQSLGQGLEFLIYFQGNSAPDKSGLPSDRFSAERTGGSVSTLTIQRTQQEDSAVYLCASSSSSGTGNQPQHFGDGTRLSIL.

CDR3 amino acids: CASSQEFGQGVTEAFF. The CDR3 DNA reads as TGTGCCAGCAGCCAAGAATTTGGCCAGGGTGTCACTGAAGCTTTCTTT. This chain links TRBV4-2 with TRBJ1-1; a possible D gene is TRBD1 (5 bases). V lost 0 bases and J lost 4, with 15 bases in between. This CDR3 spans 16 amino acids. Germline V gene sequence: CDR1 LGHNA, CDR2 YNFKEQ.

Points on this clonotype: At one of its ends the junction is not consistent with the germline gene, which may arise from a read error. This chain joins TRBV19 and TRBJ2-7; TRBD2 might be the D (5 bases). Germline V gene lookup returns CDR1 LNHDA and CDR2 SQIVND (reference sequence). The CDR3 spans 11 residues. CDR3 in amino acids: CASSTLDEQYF. The CDR3 DNA sequence: TGTGCCAGCAGTACACTAGACGAGCAGTACTTC.

The rearrangement links TRBV11-3 to TRBJ2-3, with 7 bases fitting TRBD2. Losses at the gene ends were 3 bases for V and 2 bases for J; bases not matched to a gene: 2. The germline gives CDR1 SGHNT, CDR2 YENEEA. CDR3 length: 14 amino acids. This chain's CDR3 is CASSFGRATDTQYF. CDR3 bases: TGTGCCAGCAGCTTTGGGAGGGCCACAGATACGCAGTATTTT.

This clonotype was observed once. The chain links TRBV29-1 to TRBJ1-2; D call uncertain. Trimming pared 3 bases from V and 2 bases from J, leaving 13 bases between. Germline lookup yields CDR1 SQVTM and CDR2 ANQGSEA. The CDR3 has 14 residues. In DNA, the CDR3 is TGCAGCGTTGATGAGACCTTCCCAAACTATGGCTACACCTTC. Encoded protein: CSVDETFPNYGYTF.

The chain recombines TRBV5-1 with TRBJ2-7, with TRBD2 identical over 11 bases. The CDR3 length is 14 residues. Losses at the gene ends were 6 bases for V and 7 bases for J; bases not matched to a gene: 9. Germline lookup yields CDR1 SGHRS and CDR2 YFSETQ. CDR3 region: CASNPGLAVGEQYF. Here the CDR3 DNA reads TGCGCCAGCAACCCGGGACTAGCGGTGGGGGAGCAGTACTTC.

This chain links TRBV20-1 with TRBJ1-6; D not resolved. CDR3 length equals 13 residues. The germline V gene has CDR1 DFQATT and CDR2 SNEGSKA (reference sequence). V lost 5 bases, J lost 5 bases, and 10 bases lay in between. CDR3 sequence reads: CSASTVNNSPLHF. DNA for the CDR3: TGCAGTGCTTCGACGGTTAATAATTCACCCCTCCACTTT.

The V gene is TRBV7-6, the J gene TRBJ2-5; D call uncertain. In germline, CDR1 is SGHVS, CDR2 FNYEAQ. This CDR3 is built from 15 residues. V was shortened by 1 base and J by 4 bases, with 13 bases between the two germline ends. CDR3 sequence (DNA): TGTGCCAGCAGCTTAGGGCCCGACCTGATAGAGACCCAGTACTTC. This encodes CASSLGPDLIETQYF.

This clonotype was observed once. The rearrangement uses TRBV11-1 and TRBJ2-5; D remains ambiguous. This CDR3 is built from 12 residues. Per the germline V gene, CDR1 is SGHAT and CDR2 is FQDESV (reference sequence). The ends were cut back, 5 bases at V and 5 bases at J, with 9 bases in the middle. CDR3 nucleotides: TGTGCCAGCAGCCCTGTGAGGGAGACCCAGTACTTC. Protein: CASSPVRETQYF. The whole variable domain, filled in from reference TRBV11-1 and TRBJ2-5, reads EAEVAQSPRYKITEKSQAVAFWCDPISGHATLYWYRQILGQGPELLVQFQDESVVDDSQLPKDRFSAERLKGVDSTLKIQPAELGDSAMYLCASSPVRETQYFGPGTRLLVL.

The V call is TRBV7-3, the J call TRBJ2-3; TRBD2 aligns across 13 bases. V lost 1 base and J lost 6; bases outside the gene matches: 4. The CDR3 is 16 amino acids. Germline lookup yields CDR1 SGHTA and CDR2 FQGTGA. CDR3 sequence: CASSLKGTSGADTQYF. The CDR3 nucleotides are TGTGCCAGCAGCTTAAAGGGGACTAGCGGGGCCGATACGCAGTATTTT.

V and J are TRBV2 and TRBJ1-2, with D unclear. The CDR3 is 14 amino acids. Germline V lookup: CDR1 SNHLY, CDR2 FYNNEI. Trimming removed 11 bases at V and 6 bases at J, with 22 bases between. The CDR3, as DNA: TGTGCCTCGCAGGCCCTTCGGTCGTCGGATGGCTACACCTTC. Protein product: CASQALRSSDGYTF. Full variable domain (remainder filled in from reference TRBV2 and TRBJ1-2): EPEVTQTPSHQVTQMGQEVILRCVPISNHLYFYWYRQILGQKVEFLVSFYNNEISEKSEIFDDQFSVERPDGSNFTLKIRSTKLEDSAMYFCASQALRSSDGYTFGSGTRLTVV.

This chain joins TRBV5-4 and TRBJ1-2; maybe TRBD1 (5 bases). Trimming left V 1 base short and J 4 bases short, with 14 bases between. In germline, CDR1 is SGHNT, CDR2 YYREEE (reference sequence). The CDR3 runs to 15 residues. Here the CDR3 DNA reads TGTGCCAGCAGCTTGAGCCAGGGAAGGAGCTATGGCTACACCTTC. Amino acid sequence: CASSLSQGRSYGYTF.